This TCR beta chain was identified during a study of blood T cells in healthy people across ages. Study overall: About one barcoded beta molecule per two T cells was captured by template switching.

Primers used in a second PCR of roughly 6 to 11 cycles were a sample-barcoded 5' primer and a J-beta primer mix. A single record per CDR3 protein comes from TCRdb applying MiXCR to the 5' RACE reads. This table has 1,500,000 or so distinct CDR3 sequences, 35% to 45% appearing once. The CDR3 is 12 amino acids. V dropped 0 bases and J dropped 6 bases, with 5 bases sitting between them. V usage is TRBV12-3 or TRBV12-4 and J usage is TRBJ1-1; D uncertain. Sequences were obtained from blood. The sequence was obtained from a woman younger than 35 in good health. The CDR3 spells CASSLATAEAFF. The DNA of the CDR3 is TGTGCCAGCAGTTTAGCGACGGCTGAAGCTTTCTTT.